This T cell receptor beta chain derives from a study of T cell changes during pregnancy in multiple sclerosis. From germline, CDR1 is LNHNV and CDR2 YYDKDF (reference sequence). Trimming at V came to 5 bases and at J to 0 bases, leaving 15 bases not matched to a gene. The CDR3 is 19 residues long. Sequencing was performed with immunoSEQ multiplex PCR; in TCRdb, only in-frame clones are kept and a portion is missing. The data hold some 58,000 clones, with almost 97% observed a single time. Sequences were derived from CD8+ T cells from peripheral blood mononuclear cells, sampled after pregnancy. The chain has TRBV15 and TRBJ1-5; 8 nucleotides agree with TRBD1. The clonotype was recovered from a female donor with multiple sclerosis, enrolled in a pregnancy study. In DNA form, the CDR3 reads TGTGCCACCAGCGCACCGGGACAGGCCCTGTCTTATAGCAATCAGCCCCAGCATTTT. As protein: CATSAPGQALSYSNQPQHF.